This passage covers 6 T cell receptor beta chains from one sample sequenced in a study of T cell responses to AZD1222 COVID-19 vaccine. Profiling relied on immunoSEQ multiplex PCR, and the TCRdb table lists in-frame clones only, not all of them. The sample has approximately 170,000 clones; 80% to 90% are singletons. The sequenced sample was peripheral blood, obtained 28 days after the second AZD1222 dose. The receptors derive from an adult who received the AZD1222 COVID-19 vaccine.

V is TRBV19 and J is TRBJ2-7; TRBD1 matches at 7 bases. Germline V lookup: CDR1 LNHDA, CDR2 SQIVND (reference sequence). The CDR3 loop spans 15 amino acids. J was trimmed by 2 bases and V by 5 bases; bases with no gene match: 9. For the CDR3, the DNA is TGTGCCAGTAGTTCCCACCGGGACAGCCCCTACGAGCAGTACTTC. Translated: CASSSHRDSPYEQYF.

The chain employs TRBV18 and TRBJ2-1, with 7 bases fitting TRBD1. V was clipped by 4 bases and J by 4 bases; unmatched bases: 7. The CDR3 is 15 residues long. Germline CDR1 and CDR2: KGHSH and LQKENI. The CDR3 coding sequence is TGTGCCAGCTCACGGGGAACAGGGGATTACAATGAGCAGTTCTTC. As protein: CASSRGTGDYNEQFF.

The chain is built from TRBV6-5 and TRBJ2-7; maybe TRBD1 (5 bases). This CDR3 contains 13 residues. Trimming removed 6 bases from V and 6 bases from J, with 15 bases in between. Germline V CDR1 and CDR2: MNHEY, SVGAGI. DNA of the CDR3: TGTGCCAGCAGAGGGGAAGACAAGGCCGAGCAGTACTTC. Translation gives CASRGEDKAEQYF.

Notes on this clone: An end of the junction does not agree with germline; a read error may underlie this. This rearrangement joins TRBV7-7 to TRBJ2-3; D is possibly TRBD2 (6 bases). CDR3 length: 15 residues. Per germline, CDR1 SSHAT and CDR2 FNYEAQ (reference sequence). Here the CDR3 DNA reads TGTGCTAGCAGCCTAGGGGCTAGCGGCACAGATACGCAGTATTTT. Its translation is CASSLGASGTDTQYF.

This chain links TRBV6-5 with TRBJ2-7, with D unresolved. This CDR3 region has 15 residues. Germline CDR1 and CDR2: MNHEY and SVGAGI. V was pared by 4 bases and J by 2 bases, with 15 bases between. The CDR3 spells CASSFSRALTYEQYF. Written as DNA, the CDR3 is TGTGCCAGCAGTTTCTCCCGGGCCCTGACCTACGAGCAGTACTTC.

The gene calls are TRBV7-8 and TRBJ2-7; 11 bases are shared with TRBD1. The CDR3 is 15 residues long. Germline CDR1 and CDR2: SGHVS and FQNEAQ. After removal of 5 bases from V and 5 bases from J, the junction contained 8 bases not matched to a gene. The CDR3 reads CASSGERTGGHEQYF. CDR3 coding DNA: TGTGCCAGCAGCGGAGAACGGACAGGGGGCCACGAGCAGTACTTC.